Here is one TCR beta chain with its context. The sample holds a few counts of this clone. Its recognized antigen is unknown. No base quality values were provided; no much bigger clone lies one nucleotide off. This entry is derived from a study of cytomegalovirus exposure and HLA in healthy donors (dated by TCRdb to between 2016 and 2019). Regarding the research as a whole: An earlier analysis of some 600 of the donors reported about 280 Gb of sequence data and around 100 million unique TCR beta sequences obtained from about 180 million T cells. Both class I and class II loci were covered by HLA typing, at four-digit resolution. A handful of DR-DQ haplotypes were handled as single units for association and clustering because linkage in the cohort was strong. An early release that covered approximately 600 HLA-typed donors contained approximately 300 gigabases of sequencing data and tens of millions of unique TCR sequences. Donor age, sex, ethnicity and CMV serostatus were compiled alongside the repertoire data. Every repertoire in the discovery cohort had been generated on one and the same sequencing platform. To study patterns of TCR occurrence, a later analysis re-analyzed previously published TCR beta repertoires from under 750 donors and added high-resolution HLA genotyping. Of the approximately 400 genotyped donors, over 70% fell in the genetic ancestry cluster associated with self-reported Caucasian donors. An earlier analysis of 587 of the donors applied high-throughput TCR beta sequencing to assess whether each TCR beta V gene segment acted as functional or pseudogenic. Rather than drawing on any new phenotypic data, the later analysis identified candidate immune exposures from TCR beta sequences and the way those sequences occurred across donors. The T cell repertoires of around 670 subjects were profiled by immunosequencing and related to cytomegalovirus serostatus. The study combined high-throughput TCR immunosequencing, statistical association of individual TCRs with disease status, and machine learning to predict cytomegalovirus infection status. Across some 400 genotyped donors of the cohort, an average of about 240,000 unique TCR beta nucleotide sequences per donor were sequenced, and around 19% of those sequences were non-productive. The study aimed to test whether signatures of past pathogen exposure could be identified by cataloging public T cell receptors. Genome-wide SNP genotypes for about 65% of the roughly 700 donors were used in a later genetic analysis, which treated that subset as a discovery cohort. Along with the 666-subject first cohort, a separate validation cohort of approximately 110 different subjects was used. Typing coverage varied by locus: roughly 629-640 donors for A, B, C, DRB1 and DQB1; under 550 for DQA1; about 570 for DPA1; around 450 for DPB1. The research as a whole found: In this cohort, only TCR beta chains were sequenced, and detectable features were limited by the absence of alpha or paired-chain data. It was suggested by the authors that the approach could potentially be generalized to other disease states and immunological phenotypes. Correlated functional status among segregating V segments might be attributable to linkage disequilibrium, but an unknown experimental factor could not be ruled out. In a later analysis, HLA-associated TCR beta chains were found to be more clonally expanded and to have lower generation probabilities than equally common non-associated chains. Some IMGT-functional V segments, including TRBV6-2 and TRBV6-3, could not be told apart with the 87-base-pair reads, so those segments were excluded. A later analysis found that TCR association rates varied across HLA loci, with DRB1 alleles showing the most associated TCRs and HLA-C alleles the fewest. In the study, 150 to 200 TCR beta chains were listed as associated with cytomegalovirus. Immune exposure information for the cohort was limited to CMV serostatus. A further reported finding was that TCR beta sequences accurately predicted the HLA-A and HLA-B alleles for most subjects in the first cohort. A later genetic analysis reported fewer N-insertions in productive TCRs among donors in an Asian-associated ancestry cluster than the roughly 700-donor mean. Because HLA typing was missing for some donors at each locus, association tests included only the typed subset. When HLA alleles, especially DR and DQ, strongly co-occurred, attributing TCR associations to individual alleles was difficult. A later genetic analysis associated a missense DCLRE1C variant with V-gene and J-gene trimming of TCR beta chains, and an independent cohort replicated the association. According to a later analysis, most CMV-associated TCR beta chains appeared to be HLA-restricted, and the HLA associations seemed to be driven largely by CMV exposure. Most TCR sequences were observed very rarely across donors, whereas some public TCRs were present in many individuals. In vitro tests confirmed that a few of the cytomegalovirus-associated TCR beta chains recognize cytomegalovirus antigens. A cluster of highly shared sequence variants was judged likely to be a technical artifact of the sequencing pipeline. The classifier was reported to diagnose cytomegalovirus status with high specificity and sensitivity in both the original cohort and the validation cohort. A later analysis reported that several top co-occurrence clusters appeared linked to parvovirus B19, influenza, CMV and Epstein-Barr virus. Sequencing depth was assumed to be roughly uniform across donors in the presence/absence analyses, though that assumption may not hold. At a false discovery rate of 0.05, a later analysis linked fewer than 20,000 TCR beta sequences to specific HLA alleles. The earlier analysis of approximately 590 of the donors excluded seventeen rarely observed V segments, including chromosome 9 orphons, because counts were too low. In an earlier analysis of over 550 of the donors, most TCR beta V segments were observed in productive rearrangements about 90% or about 30% of the time, broadly matching IMGT annotations.

The library was obtained by the immunoSEQ multiplex PCR assay. The multiplex PCR relied on a mix of 60 forward primers for TCR Vbeta segments and 13 reverse primers for TCR Jbeta segments. The CDR3 region of rearranged TCR beta genes was amplified from genomic DNA by a multiplex PCR assay. On the Illumina HiSeq System, the amplified TCR beta libraries were sequenced as 87-base-pair reads. Processing in the source paper ran as follows. Across the 670 or so repertoires, a later analysis counted 78 million or so unique TCR beta chains, around 11 million of which were shared by at least two donors. A nearest-neighbor algorithm error-corrected the raw reads and collapsed the reads into unique sequences, merging closely related sequences to remove PCR and sequencing errors. CDR3 sequences were aligned to IMGT reference sequences to assign V, D and J gene segments. For a sequence to be retained, a match of at least six nucleotides was required to both a V gene segment and a J gene segment. A rearrangement counted as productive if the CDR3 had no stop codons and remained in frame with V and J, and every other rearrangement counted as non-productive. Following IMGT convention, CDR3 was defined as the stretch from the second conserved V-encoded cysteine up to the conserved J-encoded phenylalanine. In an earlier analysis of around 570 of the donors, sequences lacking an unambiguous match to a single V gene segment were excluded. In an earlier analysis of about 590 of the donors, a V segment was called functional when productive rearrangements were above 56.7%, and segregating when the standard deviation between donors exceeded 5%. A statistical classification framework was developed to diagnose cytomegalovirus status using the catalog of TCR beta chain sequences. In a later analysis, TCR nucleotide sequences were compared against IMGT/GENE-DB human TR gene sequences so that V and J genes could be assigned. In a later analysis, CDR3 sequences and most-parsimonious VDJ recombination scenarios were assigned using the TCRdist pipeline. In a later analysis, each TCR beta chain was defined by its CDR3 amino acid sequence together with its V-gene family, and reads without a unique V-gene family were excluded. A later analysis removed several hundred highly shared, low-generation-probability nucleotide sequences to deal with suspected cross-contamination and a sequencing artifact. For each public chain, a later analysis derived a clonal expansion index from normalized ranks of inferred template counts within each repertoire. In a later analysis, generation probabilities were computed with a VDJ recombination model fitted to out-of-frame rearrangements, and the resulting probabilities were checked against IGoR. In a later analysis, TCR-TCR, TCR-HLA and TCR-CMV co-occurrence was scored with hypergeometric tests, and a repertoire-size bias correction was applied to TCR pairs. False discovery rates were estimated in a later analysis by permuting HLA or CMV assignments 20 times. In a later analysis, co-occurring TCRs were grouped using DBSCAN, and TCRdist sequence similarity was added for clustering within HLA-allele-positive subsets. Co-occurrence clustering excluded repertoires with fewer than 30,000 or more than 120,000 public chains, plus five with anomalous nucleotide sharing. This is the immuneACCESS table as TCRdb keeps it, with only in-frame sequences that have V and J called. A part of the clones is gone; compared with another copy, unresolved V genes explain less than half, and the rest is unexplained. V and J calls and clone size are those listed in that table; D and trimming were worked out from the DNA. The sample table contains approximately 90,000 clones; only one count was recorded for over 70% of them. Of the sample, roughly 2% falls within the top ten clones.

CDR1 and CDR2, looked up from the germline V gene, are SGHRS and YFSETQ. Inclusive of the bounding cysteine and phenylalanine, the CDR3 is 17 residues long. This entry keeps only the CDR3 DNA: 51 bases, framed from base 1. Clipping removes 4 bases from V and 1 base from J, with 4 as the unmatched junction base count. The cohort comprised some 680 healthy bone marrow donors. All cohort members were sampled while nominally healthy, although unrecorded immune exposures were likely present. The donor tested CMV seronegative and was one of the 352 seronegative cohort members. Every donor gave a peripheral blood sample, and the peripheral blood mononuclear cells from that sample were used for TCR beta sequencing. The Qiagen DNeasy Blood Extraction Kit was used to extract genomic DNA from the blood cell samples.

The source of this sequence is a boy between 10 and 17 years old in good health and CMV-seronegative. The sample was PBMCs. The chain is encoded by TRBV5-1 joined to TRBJ2-2, and TRBD2 aligns with 13 junction nucleotides. The CDR3 reads as follows: CASSARTSGRNTGELFF. The nucleotide sequence is given as TGCGCCAGCAGCGCCCGGACTAGCGGGAGGAACACCGGGGAGCTGTTTTTT.